This entry lists 17 T cell receptor beta chains sequenced from one sample in a study of shared clonotypes between healthy human individuals (dated by TCRdb to 2020 to 2021). Library method: the immunoSEQ multiplex PCR assay. TCRdb mirrors the immuneACCESS table, restricted to in-frame sequences. Some clones are absent from its copies; in checked studies, under half trace to an unresolved V gene, and the reason for the others is unknown. The sample table lists a few hundred thousand clones, roughly 79% of them with a count of one. The top ten clones comprise about 11% of the sample. Specimen: PBMCs. The receptors derive from a woman aged 40-49 years in good health. Some clones in this sample may be carry-over from other donors' samples.

This sequence joins TRBV18 and TRBJ2-5, with 8 bases that match TRBD1. The CDR3 sequence is 15 residues long. CDR1 and CDR2 (germline): KGHSH, LQKENI. Losses at the gene ends were 3 bases for V and 4 bases for J; bases not matched to a gene: 7. The CDR3 DNA reads TGTGCCAGCTCACCCAAACGGGACAGGACAGAGACCCAGTACTTC. Translated: CASSPKRDRTETQYF.

The chain recombines TRBV18 with TRBJ2-1, with 9 bases that match TRBD1. Germline V gene sequence: CDR1 KGHSH, CDR2 LQKENI. Germline trimming cut 3 bases from V and 7 bases from J; bases unmatched to any gene: 7. CDR3 length: 15 amino acids. CDR3 residues: CASSPGTGSGNEQFF. The CDR3 nucleotides read TGTGCCAGCTCACCCGGGACAGGGTCGGGGAATGAGCAGTTCTTC.

V usage is TRBV7-9 and J usage is TRBJ2-5; TRBD1 aligns across 8 bases. This CDR3 is 16 amino acids long. J gave up 4 bases and V 5 bases, and 12 bases lay outside the gene matches. The germline V gene has CDR1 SEHNR and CDR2 FQNEAQ (reference sequence). The CDR3 DNA reads as TGTGCCAGCAGCATCGGGACAGGAGGGAGAGGAGAGACCCAGTACTTC. Translating it yields CASSIGTGGRGETQYF.

This chain joins TRBV7-3 and TRBJ2-1; D gene uncertain. Germline CDR1 is SGHTA and CDR2 is FQGTGA. The V gene lost 5 bases and the J gene lost 8 bases, with 22 bases spanning the gap. This CDR3 is 16 amino acids long. In DNA, the CDR3 is TGTGCCAGCAGCCCTTCACGCGTGATAGGCTTCGATGAGCAGTTCTTC. Its translation is CASSPSRVIGFDEQFF.

The V call is TRBV11-3, the J call TRBJ2-2; the match to TRBD2 covers 7 bases. The germline V gene has CDR1 SGHNT and CDR2 YENEEA. The V and J ends lost 1 base and 1 base, in that order; junction bases with no gene match: 3. This CDR3 is built from 16 residues. The CDR3 DNA reads TGTGCCAGCAGCTTAGTTCCTAGCGGGAACACCGGGGAGCTGTTTTTT. Protein sequence: CASSLVPSGNTGELFF. Full variable domain (missing parts from reference TRBV11-3 and TRBJ2-2): EAGVVQSPRYKIIEKKQPVAFWCNPISGHNTLYWYLQNLGQGPELLIRYENEEAVDDSQLPKDRFSAERLKGVDSTLKIQPAELGDSAVYLCASSLVPSGNTGELFFGEGSRLTVL.

The sample holds a few counts of this clone. This chain links TRBV28 with TRBJ1-2; TRBD1 matches 12 bases. With 5 bases clipped from V and 5 bases from J, the junction kept 6 bases outside the gene matches. This CDR3 is 15 amino acids long. Germline values: CDR1 MDHEN, CDR2 SYDVKM. The CDR3 is CASSTTGQGAYGYTF. CDR3 DNA: TGTGCCAGCAGTACAACGGGACAGGGGGCTTATGGCTACACCTTC.

Notes on this clone: A much larger clone lies one base from this, so it may be a read error. The CDR3 here is CASSQEMGGASYEQYF. In nucleotides, the CDR3 is TGCGCCAGCAGCCAAGAAATGGGAGGGGCCTCCTACGAGCAGTACTTC. J is TRBJ2-7 and V is TRBV4-3; 7 bases match TRBD2. V lost 0 bases to trimming and J lost 0 bases; unmatched junction nucleotides: 5. The CDR3 has 16 residues. Per the germline V gene, CDR1 is LGHNA and CDR2 is YSLEER.

This clone was recorded at least ten times. The sample carries other DNA sequences with the same CDR3. The CDR3 DNA reads as TGTGCCAGCAGCTTGTACAACCAAGAGACCCAGTACTTC. As protein: CASSLYNQETQYF. This chain links TRBV5-6 with TRBJ2-5; D is unresolved. Germline CDR1 SGHDT, CDR2 YYEEEE. V lost 1 base and J 0 bases, leaving 4 bases between the germline ends. The CDR3 loop spans 13 amino acids.

Here the CDR3 DNA reads TGCGCCAGCAGCTTGAGGCCAGACCGAATGAACACTGAAGCTTTCTTT. Translated, it gives CASSLRPDRMNTEAFF. The V call is TRBV5-1, the J call TRBJ1-1; D call uncertain. The V and J ends lost 1 base and 0 bases respectively, with 13 bases between them. The CDR3 spans 16 residues. From germline, CDR1 is SGHRS and CDR2 YFSETQ.

This chain connects TRBV6-6 to TRBJ2-7; D is unresolved. The CDR3 is 14 amino acids. Between the trimmed V and J ends, which lost 6 bases and 6 bases, there was a span of 18 bases. The germline V gene has CDR1 MNHNY and CDR2 SVGAGI (reference sequence). This chain's CDR3 is CASSPQPDAFEQYF. DNA for the CDR3: TGTGCCAGCAGCCCCCAACCCGACGCCTTCGAGCAGTACTTC.

The genes are TRBV7-9 and TRBJ2-7; D is possibly TRBD2 (6 bases). The germline V gene encodes CDR1 SEHNR and CDR2 FQNEAQ (reference sequence). CDR3 length equals 15 residues. V was cut by 2 bases and J by 7 bases, with 18 bases left in between. DNA of the CDR3: TGTGCCAGCAGCTTATTCGGAGGGAGTTCTTCAGAGCAGTACTTC. This translates into CASSLFGGSSSEQYF.

The chain recombines TRBV5-8 with TRBJ2-1; 10 bases match TRBD2. The length of the CDR3 is 15 residues. CDR1 is SGHTS and CDR2 is YDEGEE in the germline V gene. The ends lost 2 bases at V and 7 bases at J; junction bases unmatched: 6. CDR3 sequence: CASSLSGRAGNEQFF. As DNA, the CDR3 is TGTGCCAGCAGCTTAAGCGGGAGGGCCGGTAATGAGCAGTTCTTC.

V usage is TRBV28 and J usage is TRBJ2-7; the match to TRBD1 covers 10 bases. Germline loops: CDR1 MDHEN, CDR2 SYDVKM. The CDR3 contains 17 residues. V lost 4 bases to trimming and J lost 5 bases; unmatched junction nucleotides: 14. The CDR3 loop reads CASSSLSFGTGDHEQYF. The CDR3 DNA reads as TGTGCCAGCAGTTCACTCTCCTTCGGGACAGGGGACCACGAGCAGTACTTC.

V gene TRBV5-1 combines with J gene TRBJ2-1; D unresolved. Per germline, CDR1 SGHRS and CDR2 YFSETQ. The V gene lost 0 bases and the J gene lost 10 bases, with 11 bases spanning the gap. The length of the CDR3 is 13 residues. CDR3 nucleotide sequence: TGCGCCAGCAGCTTGGGAGTAAGGCGGGAGCAGTTCTTC. This codes for CASSLGVRREQFF.

V and J are TRBV21-1 and TRBJ1-2; the table's D call of TRBD1 was not tested on the DNA. TRBV21-1 is labeled a pseudogene. The CDR3 consists of 15 residues. The CDR3 here is CASSKAPQGDYGYTF. DNA for the CDR3: TGTGCCAGCAGCAAAGCCCCTCAGGGGGACTATGGCTACACCTTC.

This sequence joins TRBV5-4 and TRBJ2-3; weak D call: TRBD1 (5 bases). This CDR3 has 15 residues. CDR1 is SGHNT and CDR2 is YYREEE in the germline V gene (reference sequence). Trimming shortened V by 0 bases and J by 1 base, and 9 bases separated the two germline ends. In DNA, the CDR3 is TGTGCCAGCAGCTTGGGGGGCGATCGCACAGATACGCAGTATTTT. Translated, it gives CASSLGGDRTDTQYF.

The rearrangement uses TRBV9 and TRBJ1-2, with 10 positions matching TRBD1. Germline CDR1 SGDLS, CDR2 YYNGEE. The CDR3 length is 15 residues. V lost 4 bases and J lost 5; bases outside the gene matches: 8. CDR3 region: CASSTRQGATYGYTF. CDR3 bases: TGTGCCAGCAGCACCCGACAGGGGGCAACATATGGCTACACCTTC.